Listed here are 16 T cell receptor beta chains from one sample, sequenced in a study of blood T cell repertoires in COVID-19. Produced via immunoSEQ multiplex PCR; TCRdb's table is partial and in-frame only. The sample has tens of thousands of clones; approximately 86% are singletons. Sequenced sample: peripheral blood. The receptors shown here come from a man aged 40-49 years with COVID-19, enrolled during active disease.

V usage is TRBV5-4 and J usage is TRBJ1-2; the D is unclear. Germline values: CDR1 SGHNT, CDR2 YYREEE (reference sequence). The V and J ends lost 0 bases and 7 bases respectively, with 10 bases between them. This CDR3 contains 13 residues. The chain's CDR3 is CASSLAGRVGYTF. DNA for the CDR3: TGTGCCAGCAGCTTGGCCGGTCGTGTTGGCTACACCTTC.

V usage is TRBV5-1 and J usage is TRBJ1-2; TRBD1 aligns across 10 bases. V trimming: 4 bases; J trimming: 6 bases; junction bases outside the gene matches: 9. The CDR3 runs 15 residues. CDR1 is SGHRS and CDR2 is YFSETQ in the germline V gene. The CDR3 reads CASSETGGWGNGYTF. For the CDR3, the DNA is TGCGCCAGCAGCGAGACAGGGGGCTGGGGCAATGGCTACACCTTC.

This clone has just one count. The CDR3 DNA reads as TGTGCCAGCAGCCAAACGGGTAGCAATCAGCCCCAGCATTTT. Amino acid sequence: CASSQTGSNQPQHF. This chain joins TRBV2 and TRBJ1-5; unclear D gene. The V end lost 6 bases, the J end lost 0 bases, and 9 bases lay between the germline ends. There are 14 residues in the CDR3. Germline V gene lookup returns CDR1 SNHLY and CDR2 FYNNEI.

This chain joins TRBV11-2 and TRBJ2-5; 8 nucleotides line up with TRBD2. The length of the CDR3 is 15 residues. The germline V gene encodes CDR1 SGHAT and CDR2 FQNNGV. With V trimmed by 1 base and J by 5 bases, 6 bases remained unmatched. The CDR3 DNA is TGTGCCAGCAGCTTAGTGCCAGCGGGAGAGGAGACCCAGTACTTC. This gives the protein CASSLVPAGEETQYF.

The chain joins TRBV30 to TRBJ1-2; possibly TRBD1 for D (5 bases). The germline V and J ends were trimmed by 4 bases and 2 bases, with 14 bases remaining between them. The CDR3 runs to 14 residues. CDR1 is GTSNPN and CDR2 is SVGIG in the germline V gene (reference sequence). Here the CDR3 DNA reads TGTGCCTGGACCCTCTTTTCAGGGAACTATGGCTACACCTTC. Translating gives CAWTLFSGNYGYTF.

The gene calls are TRBV4-1 and TRBJ2-7; TRBD1 matches 10 bases. The CDR3 loop spans 15 amino acids. V lost 4 bases and J lost 3; bases outside the gene matches: 6. Germline V gene data show CDR1 as MGHRA and CDR2 as YSYEKL. This CDR3 reads CASSLTDRGDYEQYF. CDR3 DNA: TGCGCCAGCAGCCTAACGGACAGGGGGGACTACGAGCAGTACTTC.

This clone was picked up one time. The rearrangement joins TRBV5-4 to TRBJ2-7; TRBD1 matches at 11 bases. This CDR3 is built from 15 residues. V trimming: 3 bases; J trimming: 5 bases; junction bases outside the gene matches: 7. Germline lookup yields CDR1 SGHNT and CDR2 YYREEE (reference sequence). The CDR3 sequence is CASSSGGQGVDEQYF. The CDR3 nucleotides read TGTGCCAGCAGCTCGGGGGGACAGGGGGTCGACGAGCAGTACTTC.

The V gene is TRBV6-6, the J gene TRBJ1-2; perhaps TRBD1 as D (6 bases). The CDR3 consists of 14 residues. Trimming took off 5 bases at V and 6 bases at J, with 16 bases between the two ends. The germline V gene encodes CDR1 MNHNY and CDR2 SVGAGI (reference sequence). The chain's CDR3 is CASSIAAGGHGYTF. CDR3 DNA sequence: TGTGCCAGCAGTATAGCCGCGGGGGGCCATGGCTACACCTTC.

This clone was counted only a few times. This chain links TRBV5-1 with TRBJ1-3; unclear D gene. Trimming stripped 0 bases from V and 4 bases from J, with 5 bases between. This CDR3 spans 13 amino acids. Looked up from germline, CDR1 is SGHRS and CDR2 is YFSETQ. Here the CDR3 reads CASSLGLGNTIYF. The CDR3 bases are TGCGCCAGCAGCTTGGGTCTCGGAAACACCATATATTTT.

The gene calls are TRBV18 and TRBJ1-2, with TRBD1 as a possible D gene (6 bases). The V gene lost 5 bases and the J gene lost 9 bases, with 19 bases spanning the gap. Germline CDR1 KGHSH, CDR2 LQKENI. This CDR3 comprises 14 residues. DNA for the CDR3: TGTGCCAGCTCATTGGAGTCGGGGGGCGATCGCTACACCTTC. Residues: CASSLESGGDRYTF.

V gene TRBV25-1 combines with J gene TRBJ1-6; D remains ambiguous. The ends were cut back, 5 bases at V and 9 bases at J, with 14 bases in the middle. The CDR3 totals 14 residues. Germline V gives CDR1 MGHDK, CDR2 SYGVNS. The CDR3 loop is CASSPYRGFSPLHF. In DNA, the CDR3 is TGTGCCAGCAGTCCTTATCGGGGTTTTTCACCCCTCCACTTT.

This sequence joins TRBV7-2 and TRBJ2-5; 9 bases fit TRBD2. There are 15 residues in the CDR3. With 5 bases clipped from V and 4 bases from J, the junction kept 8 bases outside the gene matches. Germline V lookup: CDR1 SGHTA, CDR2 FQGNSA. The CDR3 sequence: CASSRPGLARETQYF. Written as DNA, the CDR3 is TGTGCCAGCAGCCGGCCTGGACTAGCGAGAGAGACCCAGTACTTC.

The V gene is TRBV5-6, the J gene TRBJ2-2, with D unresolved. This CDR3 comprises 19 residues. Germline lookup yields CDR1 SGHDT and CDR2 YYEEEE. Trimming cost V 4 bases and J 4 bases, with 26 bases left between them. The CDR3: CASSPPDPIRISGTGELFF. The CDR3, as DNA: TGTGCCAGCAGCCCACCCGACCCCATACGGATTTCGGGCACCGGGGAGCTGTTTTTT.

The chain uses TRBV9 and TRBJ1-1; a weak D match, TRBD1 (5 bases). Trimming took 0 bases from V and 8 from J, leaving 11 bases between them. Per the germline V gene, CDR1 is SGDLS and CDR2 is YYNGEE. CDR3 length equals 13 residues. Here the CDR3 reads CASSVVGQGEAFF. The DNA of the CDR3 is TGTGCCAGCAGCGTAGTAGGTCAGGGAGAAGCTTTCTTT.

This sequence joins TRBV10-3 and TRBJ2-5; TRBD2 aligns across 8 bases. The CDR3 covers 15 residues. CDR1 and CDR2 (germline): ENHRY, SYGVKD. The V segment lost 10 bases and the J segment 1 base; nucleotides outside the gene matches: 11. Here the CDR3 reads CATTSGAGAQETQYF. CDR3 nucleotide sequence: TGTGCCACCACCTCAGGAGCGGGGGCCCAAGAGACCCAGTACTTC.

V gene TRBV19 combines with J gene TRBJ1-5, with 7 bases lining up with TRBD1. CDR1 is LNHDA and CDR2 is SQIVND in the germline V gene (reference sequence). The CDR3 is made up of 14 amino acids. Unmatched junction bases numbered 4, after V lost 4 bases and J lost 4 bases. CDR3 coding DNA: TGTGCCAGTAGTAATCAGGGGGGAAATCAGCCCCAGCATTTT. Encoded protein: CASSNQGGNQPQHF.